The 21 T cell receptor beta chains listed next were all sequenced from one sample in a study of OX40 agonist ivuxolimab in advanced cancers. The table came from immunoSEQ multiplex PCR; TCRdb's copy has only in-frame clones and leaves some out. Counted here are tens of thousands of clones, over 70% occurring once; the ten biggest clones make up approximately 9.7%. The source was CD4+ or CD8+ T cells sorted from blood, collected in a trial of the OX40 agonist ivuxolimab. The receptors were gathered from an adult with an advanced solid tumor such as melanoma, head and neck, liver or kidney cancer.

V and J are TRBV21-1 and TRBJ2-1; TRBD1, the table's D call, was not compared with the DNA. TRBV21-1 constitutes a pseudogene. The CDR3 sequence is 14 residues long. CDR3: CASGGQGAYNEQFF. The CDR3 region has the DNA TGTGCCAGCGGTGGACAGGGGGCTTACAATGAGCAGTTCTTC.

The chain couples TRBV20-1 to TRBJ2-7; D is unresolved. The germline V and J ends were trimmed by 1 base and 3 bases, with 4 bases remaining between them. The CDR3 extends over 11 amino acids. The germline V gene encodes CDR1 DFQATT and CDR2 SNEGSKA (reference sequence). The CDR3 coding sequence is TGCAGTGCTAGAGGGAGCTACGAGCAGTACTTC. It translates to CSARGSYEQYF.

This chain uses TRBV6-5 with TRBJ2-7; unclear D gene. V shed 8 bases and J shed 0 bases, with 14 bases lying between them. CDR3 size: 14 residues. The germline CDR1 and CDR2 sequences are MNHEY and SVGAGI. DNA of the CDR3: TGTGCCAGCCAAGATCGGCCCAGCTCCTACGAGCAGTACTTC. Its translation: CASQDRPSSYEQYF.

This clone was observed a few times. The chain carries TRBV7-7 and TRBJ2-5, with TRBD2 identical over 12 bases. CDR3 length: 14 amino acids. The germline CDR1 and CDR2 sequences are SSHAT and FNYEAQ (reference sequence). V lost 5 bases to trimming and J lost 4 bases; unmatched junction nucleotides: 2. CDR3 coding DNA: TGTGCCAGCAGCCAGGGACTAGCGGGAGAGACCCAGTACTTC. Translated: CASSQGLAGETQYF.

The rearrangement links TRBV6-1 to TRBJ2-6; D ambiguous. Germline CDR1 reads MNHNS; CDR2 reads SASEGT. Trimming cost V 7 bases and J 0 bases, with 10 bases left between them. CDR3 length: 15 residues. CDR3 in DNA: TGTGCCAGCAACCCCGGTTCCTCTGGGGCCAACGTCCTGACTTTC. Its translation is CASNPGSSGANVLTF.

The CDR3 region is CASRLEGQKAFF. The CDR3 DNA reads TGTGCCAGTAGGTTGGAGGGACAGAAAGCTTTCTTT. The chain links TRBV19 to TRBJ1-1; 7 nucleotides agree with TRBD1. Germline V gene data show CDR1 as LNHDA and CDR2 as SQIVND (reference sequence). The CDR3 consists of 12 residues. The junction had 7 bases not matched to a gene; V was cut back by 6 bases and J by 9 bases. The full variable domain, rest sourced from reference TRBV19 and TRBJ1-1, is DGGITQSPKYLFRKEGQNVTLSCEQNLNHDAMYWYRQDPGQGLRLIYYSQIVNDFQKGDIAEGYSVSREKKESFPLTVTSAQKNPTAFYLCASRLEGQKAFFGQGTRLTVV.

The J gene is TRBJ2-7, the V gene TRBV30; 9 bases are shared with TRBD2. Germline V gene sequence: CDR1 GTSNPN, CDR2 SVGIG (reference sequence). This CDR3 spans 17 amino acids. V lost 2 bases, J lost 3 bases, and 14 bases stayed unmatched. The CDR3 loop reads CAWSLRIGLAGSYEQYF. Here the CDR3 DNA reads TGTGCCTGGAGTCTCCGTATTGGGCTAGCGGGAAGCTACGAGCAGTACTTC.

A single count supports this clone. The V gene is TRBV7-3, the J gene TRBJ2-5, with 8 bases lining up with TRBD1. This CDR3 contains 13 residues. CDR1 and CDR2 (germline): SGHTA, FQGTGA. V lost 4 bases, J lost 4 bases, and 2 bases stayed unmatched. This CDR3 reads CASSSQGAETQYF. CDR3 nucleotide sequence: TGTGCCAGCAGCTCTCAGGGGGCAGAGACCCAGTACTTC. The entire variable domain, with the rest obtained from reference TRBV7-3 and TRBJ2-5, is as follows: GAGVSQTPSNKVTEKGKYVELRCDPISGHTALYWYRQSLGQGPEFLIYFQGTGAADDSGLPNDRFFAVRPEGSVSTLKIQRTERGDSAVYLCASSSQGAETQYFGPGTRLLVL.

The chain couples TRBV19 to TRBJ2-2; 7 bases are a match to TRBD1. CDR1 and CDR2 (germline): LNHDA, SQIVND (reference sequence). The CDR3 has 15 residues. J gave up 2 bases and V 7 bases, and 7 bases lay outside the gene matches. CDR3 sequence: CASTADRSNTGELFF. CDR3 coding DNA: TGTGCCAGTACCGCGGACAGGAGTAACACCGGGGAGCTGTTTTTT.

The rearrangement links TRBV18 to TRBJ2-6; D is perhaps TRBD2 (5 bases). The germline gives CDR1 KGHSH, CDR2 LQKENI. Trimming took 6 bases from V and 0 from J, leaving 18 bases between them. CDR3 size: 18 residues. CDR3 nucleotide sequence: TGTGCCAGCTCGCTCACCCCGATTCTAGCCTCTGGGGCCAACGTCCTGACTTTC. Its translation: CASSLTPILASGANVLTF.

The gene calls are TRBV14 and TRBJ2-7, with 13 positions matching TRBD2. The CDR3 is 15 amino acids. Germline V gives CDR1 SGHDN, CDR2 FVKESK. The trim removed 3 bases at V and 2 bases at J, leaving 1 base unmatched. CDR3 sequence (DNA): TGTGCCAGCAGCCAGGGACTAGCGGGGCCCTACGAGCAGTACTTC. Translating it yields CASSQGLAGPYEQYF.

The chain has TRBV5-1 and TRBJ2-3; 8 bases align to TRBD1. This CDR3 spans 14 amino acids. With 6 bases clipped from V and 1 base from J, the junction kept 4 bases outside the gene matches. CDR1 is SGHRS, CDR2 YFSETQ, per germline. The CDR3 region is CASTQGAGTDTQYF. CDR3 coding DNA: TGCGCCAGCACCCAGGGGGCAGGCACAGATACGCAGTATTTT.

This clone was picked up one time. In DNA, the CDR3 is TGTGCCAGCTCACCCGGACAGGCAGGTAGCACAGATACGCAGTATTTT. Encoded protein: CASSPGQAGSTDTQYF. The chain links TRBV18 to TRBJ2-3, with 7 bases fitting TRBD1. V gave up 3 bases and J gave up 0 bases; unmatched junction bases: 6. The CDR3 is made up of 16 amino acids. Germline values: CDR1 KGHSH, CDR2 LQKENI.

The chain joins TRBV18 to TRBJ2-2; 11 nucleotides match TRBD2. Germline assignment: CDR1 KGHSH and CDR2 LQKENI. The CDR3 spans 16 residues. V gave up 3 bases and J gave up 3 bases; unmatched junction bases: 3. CDR3 sequence reads: CASSPTSGSDTGELFF. CDR3 DNA sequence: TGTGCCAGCTCACCTACTAGCGGGAGCGACACCGGGGAGCTGTTTTTT.

The chain recombines TRBV4-1 with TRBJ2-3, with D perhaps matching TRBD2 (6 bases). The CDR3 length is 16 residues. Trimming left V 1 base short and J 0 bases short, with 11 bases between. Germline V gene data show CDR1 as MGHRA and CDR2 as YSYEKL. This CDR3 is CASSQASGSSTDTQYF. The CDR3 DNA sequence: TGCGCCAGCAGCCAAGCGAGCGGGTCTAGCACAGATACGCAGTATTTT.

This chain connects TRBV5-4 to TRBJ1-1; a possible D gene is TRBD1 (6 bases). The V gene lost 4 bases and the J gene lost 4 bases, with 20 bases spanning the gap. The germline CDR1 and CDR2 sequences are SGHNT and YYREEE (reference sequence). The CDR3 runs to 16 residues. CDR3 nucleotides: TGTGCCAGCAGCACAGCGACAGGCCCGCGGGGCACTGAAGCTTTCTTT. Protein product: CASSTATGPRGTEAFF.

This chain links TRBV6-7 with TRBJ2-7; possibly TRBD2 for D (5 bases). TRBV6-7 is an ORF, with its function uncertain. The CDR3 is made up of 16 amino acids. V was cut by 6 bases and J by 1 base, with 19 bases left in between. CDR3 bases: TGTGCCAGCAGCTATAGACCGGGATCCTTTTCCTACGAGCAGTACTTC. Translated: CASSYRPGSFSYEQYF.

CDR3 DNA: TGTGCCAGCAGTGGGCCCTCTGGAAACACCATATATTTT. Translated: CASSGPSGNTIYF. The J gene is TRBJ1-3, the V gene TRBV28, with no clear D. Trimming took off 5 bases at V and 0 bases at J, with 5 bases between the two ends. The CDR3 totals 13 residues. Looked up from germline, CDR1 is MDHEN and CDR2 is SYDVKM.

The rearrangement joins TRBV5-4 to TRBJ2-7; TRBD1 is a possible D gene (6 bases). V was trimmed by 3 bases and J by 2 bases, leaving 15 bases between them. The CDR3 extends over 15 amino acids. Germline values: CDR1 SGHNT, CDR2 YYREEE (reference sequence). The CDR3 DNA reads TGTGCCAGCAGCTGGGTGACCGAGGGGGCCTACGAGCAGTACTTC. Translated, it gives CASSWVTEGAYEQYF.

The rearrangement links TRBV6-5 to TRBJ1-4; TRBD1 aligns across 7 bases. CDR1 and CDR2 from the germline V gene are MNHEY and SVGAGI. CDR3 size: 14 residues. V lost 2 bases, J lost 8 bases, and 5 bases stayed unmatched. The CDR3 loop is CASSYGQGEEKLFF. CDR3 nucleotides: TGTGCCAGCAGTTACGGCCAGGGGGAGGAAAAACTGTTTTTT.

This sequence joins TRBV5-6 and TRBJ1-2; maybe TRBD1 (5 bases). In germline, CDR1 is SGHDT, CDR2 YYEEEE. CDR3 length: 14 residues. Trimming took 0 bases from V and 5 from J, leaving 11 bases between them. CDR3 DNA: TGTGCCAGCAGCTTGGTAGCGGGGGGGTATGGCTACACCTTC. Translated: CASSLVAGGYGYTF.